This T cell receptor (beta chain) emerged from a study of blood T cell repertoires in COVID-19. Study summary: Researchers got acute and convalescent COVID-19 samples from the United States, Italy and Spain.

Germline V gene lookup returns CDR1 KGHDR and CDR2 SFDVKD. V was pared by 3 bases and J by 1 base, with 8 bases between. This CDR3 is built from 15 residues. The assay was immunoSEQ multiplex PCR, and TCRdb's table has in-frame clones only and misses some. The sample lists some 350,000 clones, roughly 87% seen once, with around 3% in the top ten. Participant age was about 18 to 95 years, and participants resided in about two dozen US areas. V gene TRBV24-1 combines with J gene TRBJ2-2, with D perhaps TRBD1 (6 bases). Sequenced input: PBMCs or T cells enriched from blood (not recorded which). The sequence derives from a woman in her twenties or thirties who had recovered from COVID-19. The CDR3: CATSDLTGNTGELFF. As DNA, the CDR3 is TGTGCCACCAGTGATCTGACAGGGAACACCGGGGAGCTGTTTTTT.